The rows below give T cell receptor beta chains drawn from one sample of a study of cytomegalovirus exposure and HLA in healthy donors. Generated by immunoSEQ multiplex PCR, the TCRdb table keeps only in-frame clones and is missing some. The repertoire holds some 160,000 clones, with approximately 90% as singletons. Specimen: PBMCs. The receptors shown here come from a man younger than 30 in good health and CMV-seronegative. Each CDR3 is given with its conserved first and last residue. The D gene is left open where the match is weak. Clone size is shown for a subset of rows, as once, few, many or a class of expanded clone.

D gene	J gene	clone size	V gene	CDR3 protein	CDR3 DNA
TRBD1	TRBJ1-5	.	TRBV29-1	CSVGDRDQPQHF	TGCAGCGTGGGAGACAGGGATCAGCCCCAGCATTTT
TRBD1	TRBJ2-1	.	TRBV9	CASSRDRSSYNEQFF	TGTGCCAGCAGCCGGGACAGGAGCTCCTACAATGAGCAGTTCTTC
.	TRBJ1-6	.	TRBV7-9	CASSITPHPGLKGSPLHF	TGTGCCAGCAGTATAACCCCCCATCCAGGGTTGAAGGGTTCACCCCTCCACTTT
TRBD1	TRBJ1-5	.	TRBV28	CASSFVEGARGNQPQHF	TGTGCCAGCAGTTTCGTTGAGGGGGCGAGGGGCAATCAGCCCCAGCATTTT
TRBD1	TRBJ2-2	.	TRBV2	CASSVGTGNTGELFF	TGTGCCAGCAGTGTAGGGACAGGGAACACCGGGGAGCTGTTTTTT
.	TRBJ1-1	.	TRBV6-4	CASSDSAFGNTEAFF	TGTGCCAGCAGTGACTCAGCGTTCGGGAACACTGAAGCTTTCTTT
.	TRBJ2-2	.	TRBV7-9	CAGGLQNTGELFF	TGTGCCGGAGGGCTGCAGAACACCGGGGAGCTGTTTTTT
TRBD1	TRBJ1-3	.	TRBV29-1	CSVFTGASNSGNTIYF	TGCAGCGTTTTTACAGGGGCCAGCAACTCTGGAAACACCATATATTTT
.	TRBJ2-5	.	TRBV7-9	CASSLRQPQETQYF	TGTGCCAGCAGCTTACGACAGCCGCAAGAGACCCAGTACTTC
TRBD2	TRBJ2-1	.	TRBV5-1	CASSLAGGFNNEQFF	TGCGCCAGCAGCTTAGCGGGAGGGTTCAACAATGAGCAGTTCTTC
.	TRBJ2-1	.	TRBV2	CASSINGGYEQFF	TGTGCCAGCAGTATTAATGGGGGGTATGAGCAGTTCTTC
TRBD1	TRBJ2-2	.	TRBV5-6	CASSYGTAGELFF	TGTGCCAGCAGCTATGGGACAGCCGGGGAGCTGTTTTTT
.	TRBJ2-5	once	TRBV4-2	CASSPNPLATRAEETQYF	TGTGCCAGCAGCCCCAACCCTCTAGCCACGAGGGCCGAGGAGACCCAGTACTTC
.	TRBJ2-5	.	TRBV7-2	CASSRSSQETQYF	TGTGCCAGCAGCCGGAGCAGTCAAGAGACCCAGTACTTC
.	TRBJ2-7	.	TRBV18	CASSPTEKYEQYF	TGTGCCAGCTCACCAACGGAGAAATACGAGCAGTACTTC
TRBD2	TRBJ2-2	.	TRBV11-2	CASRLAGGLRIGELFF	TGTGCCAGCAGATTAGCGGGAGGGCTCAGAATCGGGGAGCTGTTTTTT
.	TRBJ2-1	once	TRBV2	CASSEKLPAYNEQFF	TGTGCCAGCAGTGAAAAACTACCCGCCTACAATGAGCAGTTCTTC
TRBD2	TRBJ2-7	.	TRBV2	CASSGGGGLAGIYEQYF	TGTGCCAGCAGTGGTGGGGGGGGACTAGCGGGAATTTACGAGCAGTACTTC
.	TRBJ2-3	.	TRBV11-2	CASSLGRGTTDTQYF	TGTGCCAGCAGCTTAGGCCGGGGTACCACAGATACGCAGTATTTT
.	TRBJ1-5	once	TRBV4-1	CASSQAEIVNQPQHF	TGCGCCAGCAGCCAAGCCGAGATCGTCAATCAGCCCCAGCATTTT
.	TRBJ2-7	few	TRBV7-2	CASNPSRGSYEQYF	TGTGCCAGCAATCCTTCCAGGGGCTCCTACGAGCAGTACTTC
.	TRBJ2-5	.	TRBV19	CASSIVSGETQYF	TGTGCCAGTAGTATAGTATCAGGAGAGACCCAGTACTTC
.	TRBJ1-3	.	TRBV27	CASSLRQNSGNTIYF	TGTGCCAGCAGCTTAAGACAGAACTCTGGAAACACCATATATTTT
TRBD1	TRBJ1-5	.	TRBV7-9	CASSASTGGRSPQHF	TGTGCCAGCAGTGCCTCAACAGGGGGCAGGTCGCCCCAGCATTTT
TRBD1	TRBJ2-1	.	TRBV7-9	CASSLDGTGVFHEQFF	TGTGCCAGCAGCTTAGATGGGACAGGGGTGTTCCATGAGCAGTTCTTC
.	TRBJ2-3	.	TRBV6-1	CASSAHKSPTDTQYF	TGTGCCAGCAGTGCCCACAAGTCTCCCACAGATACGCAGTATTTT
TRBD1	TRBJ2-1	.	TRBV7-2	CASSLRQGNEQFF	TGTGCCAGCAGCTTGAGACAGGGCAATGAGCAGTTCTTC
.	TRBJ1-1	.	TRBV30	CAWSPRRPRGTEAFF	TGTGCCTGGAGTCCCAGGCGACCCCGGGGCACTGAAGCTTTCTTT
TRBD2	TRBJ2-4	.	TRBV5-1	CASSLGLLAGRGAKNIQYF	TGCGCCAGCAGCTTGGGTCTCCTAGCGGGGAGAGGGGCCAAAAACATTCAGTACTTC
.	TRBJ2-3	.	TRBV7-6	CASSPLTSIPTDTQYF	TGTGCCAGCAGCCCATTGACTAGTATCCCCACAGATACGCAGTATTTT
.	TRBJ1-3	few	TRBV4-2	CASSLQEGGGNTIYF	TGTGCCAGCAGCCTTCAGGAAGGAGGTGGAAACACCATATATTTT
.	TRBJ1-5	.	TRBV5-6	CASSPPEGQGNQPQHF	TGTGCCAGCAGCCCTCCCGAGGGGCAGGGGAATCAGCCCCAGCATTTT
.	TRBJ2-1	.	TRBV11-3	CASSLEGQGDEQFF	TGTGCCAGCAGCTTAGAAGGACAAGGGGATGAGCAGTTCTTC
.	TRBJ1-6	.	TRBV4-1	CASSQDRARDGSSYNSPLHF	TGCGCCAGCAGCCAAGATCGGGCGAGGGACGGGAGCTCCTATAATTCACCCCTCCACTTT
TRBD2	TRBJ2-7	.	TRBV4-3	CASSQDQGGYEQYF	TGCGCCAGCAGCCAAGATCAGGGAGGGTACGAGCAGTACTTC
.	TRBJ2-2	.	TRBV2	CASRSGGGANTGELFF	TGTGCCAGCAGGTCCGGAGGGGGGGCGAACACCGGGGAGCTGTTTTTT
.	TRBJ2-2	.	TRBV4-1	CASSQEAGMTGELFF	TGCGCCAGCAGCCAAGAGGCAGGGATGACCGGGGAGCTGTTTTTT
.	TRBJ1-1	.	TRBV5-6	CASSLNGFGVTEAFF	TGTGCCAGCAGCTTGAACGGTTTCGGGGTTACTGAAGCTTTCTTT
.	TRBJ1-2	.	TRBV6-5	CASSYSFAGNYGYTF	TGTGCCAGCAGTTACTCCTTCGCCGGGAACTATGGCTACACCTTC
.	TRBJ1-2	.	TRBV5-6	CASSLVSGALRYTF	TGTGCCAGCAGCTTGGTTTCAGGGGCGCTACGCTACACCTTC
TRBD2	TRBJ2-1	.	TRBV4-1	CASSPVRTSGTNEQFF	TGCGCCAGCAGCCCTGTGAGGACTAGCGGTACCAATGAGCAGTTCTTC
TRBD2	TRBJ2-4	.	TRBV6-1	CASRTSRGDIQYF	TGTGCCAGCAGGACTAGTCGGGGGGACATTCAGTACTTC
.	TRBJ2-3	.	TRBV2	CASSPIEVSADTQYF	TGTGCCAGCAGTCCGATAGAGGTTAGCGCAGATACGCAGTATTTT
.	TRBJ2-6	.	TRBV29-1	CSAEGEDGANVLTF	TGCAGCGCTGAGGGGGAGGACGGGGCCAACGTCCTGACTTTC
.	TRBJ2-5	.	TRBV10-3	CATRGSVFQETQYF	TGTGCCACAAGGGGGTCGGTTTTCCAAGAGACCCAGTACTTC
TRBD2	TRBJ2-5	.	TRBV5-1	CASSPDGLAVGTQYF	TGCGCCAGCAGCCCTGATGGGCTAGCGGTGGGGACCCAGTACTTC
.	TRBJ1-5	once	TRBV6-1	CASSEARGGASNQPQHF	TGTGCCAGCAGTGAAGCGCGGGGGGGCGCGAGCAATCAGCCCCAGCATTTT
TRBD2	TRBJ2-3	once	TRBV13	CASSLGRGSSTDTQYF	TGTGCCAGCAGCTTAGGGCGGGGGTCTAGCACAGATACGCAGTATTTT